These T cell receptor beta chains were read from a single sample in a study of spatial heterogeneity in lung cancer. TCRdb used MiXCR to reprocess the 5' RACE reads, holding one entry per CDR3 protein. Of over 1,500 distinct CDR3 sequences listed, about an eighth are singletons. Sequenced here: normal lung tissue next to the tumor, sampled at surgery. The receptor source for this set is a female donor with early-stage non-small cell lung cancer. CDR3s include the opening cysteine and the closing phenylalanine or tryptophan. Fields, in order: clone size, J gene, D gene, V gene, CDR3 protein, CDR3 DNA. D genes are given only for firm matches. Not all rows give a size; the values are once, few, many and, for expanded clones, a class.

many | TRBJ2-3 | - | TRBV20-1 | CSARDLWGSLEDTQYF | TGCAGTGCTAGAGATCTTTGGGGGAGCTTGGAGGATACGCAGTATTTT
medium-sized | TRBJ2-3 | - | TRBV10-1 | CASSDRGTDTQYF | TGCGCCAGCAGTGACCGGGGCACAGATACGCAGTATTTT
many | TRBJ2-3 | - | TRBV2 | CATDFRGKDFSTDTQYF | TGTGCCACCGATTTCCGGGGCAAAGACTTTAGCACAGATACGCAGTATTTT
medium-sized | TRBJ2-1 | - | TRBV29-1 | CSVEDLQGSSYNEQFF | TGCAGCGTTGAAGATCTCCAGGGAAGCTCCTACAATGAGCAGTTCTTC
many | TRBJ2-1 | - | TRBV6-5 | CASRSRRAGQNNEQFF | TGTGCCAGCAGATCACGCAGGGCCGGGCAGAACAATGAGCAGTTCTTC
large | TRBJ2-7 | TRBD2 | TRBV29-1 | CSVEGGTSGRYEQYF | TGCAGCGTTGAAGGGGGTACTAGCGGGAGATACGAGCAGTACTTC
medium-sized | TRBJ1-6 | TRBD1 | TRBV11-2 | CASSFSGGPGGSPLHF | TGTGCCAGCAGCTTTTCAGGGGGCCCAGGGGGTTCACCCCTCCACTTT
many | TRBJ1-1 | - | TRBV6-5 | CARPGRNTEAFF | TGTGCCAGGCCGGGGAGGAACACTGAAGCTTTCTTT
medium-sized | TRBJ2-2 | TRBD2 | TRBV29-1 | CSVDREGTGELFF | TGCAGCGTTGACAGGGAGGGCACCGGGGAGCTGTTTTTT
many | TRBJ2-1 | TRBD2 | TRBV11-2 | CASSASGRGNEQFF | TGTGCCAGCAGCGCTAGCGGGAGGGGTAATGAGCAGTTCTTC
- | TRBJ2-1 | TRBD1 | TRBV6-4 | CASSHGTGVLDEQFF | TGTGCCAGCAGTCACGGGACAGGGGTTCTCGATGAGCAGTTCTTC
many | TRBJ2-3 | - | TRBV6-6 | CASRATGLGNTQYF | TGTGCCAGCAGGGCCACGGGCCTCGGGAATACGCAGTATTTT
medium-sized | TRBJ2-5 | TRBD2 | TRBV29-1 | CSVDLWTSGRQETQYF | TGCAGCGTTGATCTCTGGACTAGCGGGAGACAAGAGACCCAGTACTTC
medium-sized | TRBJ2-1 | - | TRBV2 | CASSLMGAGPNNEQFF | TGTGCCAGCAGCTTGATGGGGGCCGGACCTAACAATGAGCAGTTCTTC
medium-sized | TRBJ2-6 | - | TRBV30 | CAQGSGANVLTF | TGTGCTCAAGGCTCTGGGGCCAACGTCCTGACTTTC
medium-sized | TRBJ2-5 | TRBD1 | TRBV7-2 | CASNKDRGETQYF | TGTGCCAGCAACAAGGACAGGGGGGAGACCCAGTACTTC
large | TRBJ2-5 | - | TRBV15 | CATRGSGETQYF | TGTGCCACCAGAGGATCCGGAGAGACCCAGTACTTC
large | TRBJ2-2 | TRBD2 | TRBV7-2 | CASSLDGRAGTGELFF | TGTGCCAGCAGCTTAGACGGGAGGGCCGGCACCGGGGAGCTGTTTTTT
many | TRBJ2-3 | TRBD1 | TRBV7-9 | CASRKTGLTDTQYF | TGTGCCAGCAGGAAGACAGGGCTCACAGATACGCAGTATTTT
medium-sized | TRBJ2-7 | - | TRBV7-9 | CALTTLEGSEQYF | TGTGCCCTTACGACATTGGAGGGGTCCGAGCAGTACTTC
few | TRBJ2-2 | TRBD2 | TRBV5-1 | CASSLGLAGAPNTGELFF | TGCGCCAGCAGCTTGGGTCTAGCGGGGGCTCCGAACACCGGGGAGCTGTTTTTT
- | TRBJ1-2 | - | TRBV12-3/TRBV12-4 | CASSYSDLRPGYTF | TGTGCCAGCAGTTACAGCGATTTACGACCTGGCTACACCTTC
many | TRBJ2-3 | TRBD2 | TRBV7-2 | CASSFTLAGGVDTQYF | TGTGCCAGCAGCTTTACCCTAGCGGGAGGAGTAGATACGCAGTATTTT
many | TRBJ2-1 | - | TRBV5-1 | CASSLVGWDKNPYNEQFF | TGCGCCAGCAGCTTGGTAGGGTGGGACAAAAATCCTTACAATGAGCAGTTCTTC
medium-sized | TRBJ2-7 | TRBD2 | TRBV4-2 | CASSQVTLAGEREQYF | TGTGCCAGCAGCCAAGTCACACTAGCGGGAGAGCGCGAGCAGTACTTC
many | TRBJ1-5 | - | TRBV6-2/TRBV6-3 | CASRGPINQPQHF | TGTGCCAGCCGTGGGCCAATCAATCAGCCCCAGCATTTT
few | TRBJ2-3 | - | TRBV20-1 | CSARDRARGGTDTQYF | TGCAGTGCTAGAGATAGGGCCCGTGGGGGCACAGATACGCAGTATTTT
- | TRBJ2-5 | - | TRBV11-2 | CASSKRTQETQYF | TGTGCCAGCAGCAAGCGGACTCAAGAGACCCAGTACTTC
medium-sized | TRBJ2-1 | - | TRBV28 | CASRETGGPYNEQFF | TGTGCCAGCAGGGAGACTGGGGGGCCCTACAATGAGCAGTTCTTC
many | TRBJ2-1 | TRBD2 | TRBV27 | CVTHRGSSGMGGEQFF | TGTGTAACCCACAGAGGGTCTAGCGGGATGGGGGGTGAGCAGTTCTTC
few | TRBJ1-1 | TRBD1 | TRBV20-1 | CSARDPNRQGANTEAFF | TGCAGTGCTAGAGACCCAAATAGACAGGGGGCGAACACTGAAGCTTTCTTT
medium-sized | TRBJ2-7 | TRBD1 | TRBV6-1 | CASSHQGAYYEQYF | TGTGCCAGCAGTCATCAGGGGGCCTACTACGAGCAGTACTTC
hyperexpanded | TRBJ1-5 | - | TRBV28 | CASSLYGQYSNQPQHF | TGTGCCAGCAGTTTATACGGACAGTATAGCAATCAGCCCCAGCATTTT
large | TRBJ1-1 | - | TRBV6-2/TRBV6-3 | CASRQGNTEAFF | TGTGCCAGCAGACAGGGGAACACTGAAGCTTTCTTT
medium-sized | TRBJ2-1 | - | TRBV5-1 | CASSLDSRSYNEQFF | TGCGCCAGCAGCTTGGATTCGCGCTCCTACAATGAGCAGTTCTTC
- | TRBJ2-2 | - | TRBV20-1 | CSARDSVTGELFF | TGCAGTGCTAGAGATTCTGTAACCGGGGAGCTGTTTTTT
many | TRBJ2-1 | TRBD2 | TRBV27 | CASSLKGLAVYNEQFF | TGTGCCAGCAGCCTAAAGGGACTAGCGGTCTACAATGAGCAGTTCTTC
medium-sized | TRBJ2-6 | - | TRBV4-1 | CASSQADGGAGANVLTF | TGCGCCAGCAGCCAAGCCGACGGTGGGGCTGGGGCCAACGTCCTGACTTTC
many | TRBJ1-5 | TRBD1 | TRBV2 | CASSHPTGGYGNQPQHF | TGTGCCAGCAGCCACCCGACAGGGGGCTATGGCAATCAGCCCCAGCATTTT
- | TRBJ2-5 | TRBD2 | TRBV15 | CATSRLAGETQYF | TGTGCCACCAGCAGACTAGCGGGAGAGACCCAGTACTTC
medium-sized | TRBJ2-2 | TRBD2 | TRBV12-3/TRBV12-4 | CASSFIAGALAGELFF | TGTGCCAGCAGTTTCATAGCGGGAGCCCTGGCCGGGGAGCTGTTTTTT
medium-sized | TRBJ2-1 | TRBD2 | TRBV5-6 | CASSRFLAGDYNEQFF | TGTGCCAGCAGCCGATTCCTAGCGGGAGACTACAATGAGCAGTTCTTC
medium-sized | TRBJ2-1 | TRBD2 | TRBV2 | CASSAKAGVTSGNEQFF | TGTGCCAGCAGTGCAAAAGCGGGAGTAACTTCGGGCAATGAGCAGTTCTTC
medium-sized | TRBJ2-1 | TRBD2 | TRBV7-9 | CASSLLAGARDNEQFF | TGTGCCAGCAGCTTACTAGCGGGAGCACGCGACAATGAGCAGTTCTTC
- | TRBJ2-1 | - | TRBV18 | CASSPQGGEYNEQFF | TGTGCCAGCTCACCTCAGGGCGGGGAGTACAATGAGCAGTTCTTC
medium-sized | TRBJ1-1 | - | TRBV24-1 | CATRGQNQDTEAFF | TGTGCCACCAGAGGACAGAACCAAGACACTGAAGCTTTCTTT
medium-sized | TRBJ1-2 | - | TRBV7-2 | CASSLVGGNRVYGYTF | TGTGCCAGCAGCTTAGTAGGAGGAAACAGGGTCTATGGCTACACCTTC
large | TRBJ2-5 | TRBD2 | TRBV6-2/TRBV6-3 | CASSYPVRAGGPETQYF | TGTGCCAGCAGTTACCCGGTGCGAGCGGGAGGGCCTGAGACCCAGTACTTC
many | TRBJ2-2 | - | TRBV7-2 | CASSLGATPNTGELFF | TGTGCCAGCAGCTTAGGGGCCACTCCAAACACCGGGGAGCTGTTTTTT